This TCR beta chain was sequenced during a study of CD8 T cells in ankylosing spondylitis. Study-wide results and caveats: A TCR beta motif of fewer than ten highly homologous variants appeared characteristic of ankylosing spondylitis blood. Certain motif variants had earlier been reported in reactive arthritis synovial fluid and blood.

Concerning this clonotype itself: The target antigen is unknown.

The CDR3 is made up of 15 amino acids. Germline CDR1 LGHNA, CDR2 YNFKEQ. The germline V and J ends were trimmed by 0 bases and 4 bases, with 11 bases remaining between them. TCRdb analysed the 5' RACE reads with MiXCR anew, one entry per CDR3 protein. The sample yields 750,000 to 850,000 distinct CDR3 sequences, around 11% seen once. The origin of this receptor is a male donor with ankylosing spondylitis. The chain links TRBV4-2 to TRBJ2-3, with D unresolved. Sequenced input: blood, either unsorted or a sorted T cell fraction (not recorded which). The DNA of the CDR3 is TGTGCCAGCAGCCAAGAAACAGTCATGTCAGATACGCAGTATTTT. Translated: CASSQETVMSDTQYF.